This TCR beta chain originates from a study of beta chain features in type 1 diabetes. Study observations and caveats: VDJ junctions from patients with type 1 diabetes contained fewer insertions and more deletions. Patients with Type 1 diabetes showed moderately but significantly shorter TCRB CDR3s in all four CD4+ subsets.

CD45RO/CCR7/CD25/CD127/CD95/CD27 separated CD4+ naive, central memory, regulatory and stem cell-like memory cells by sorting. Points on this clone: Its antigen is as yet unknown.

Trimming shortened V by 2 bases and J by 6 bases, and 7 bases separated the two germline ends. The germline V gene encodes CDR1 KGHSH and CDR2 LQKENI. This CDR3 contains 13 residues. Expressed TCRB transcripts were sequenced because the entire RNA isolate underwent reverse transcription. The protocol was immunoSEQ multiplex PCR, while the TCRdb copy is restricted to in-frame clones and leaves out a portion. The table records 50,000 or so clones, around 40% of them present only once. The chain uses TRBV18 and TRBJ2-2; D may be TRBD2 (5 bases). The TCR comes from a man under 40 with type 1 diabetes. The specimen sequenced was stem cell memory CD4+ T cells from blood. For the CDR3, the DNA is TGTGCCAGCTCACCAAAGGAGGCCGGGGAGCTGTTTTTT. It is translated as CASSPKEAGELFF.